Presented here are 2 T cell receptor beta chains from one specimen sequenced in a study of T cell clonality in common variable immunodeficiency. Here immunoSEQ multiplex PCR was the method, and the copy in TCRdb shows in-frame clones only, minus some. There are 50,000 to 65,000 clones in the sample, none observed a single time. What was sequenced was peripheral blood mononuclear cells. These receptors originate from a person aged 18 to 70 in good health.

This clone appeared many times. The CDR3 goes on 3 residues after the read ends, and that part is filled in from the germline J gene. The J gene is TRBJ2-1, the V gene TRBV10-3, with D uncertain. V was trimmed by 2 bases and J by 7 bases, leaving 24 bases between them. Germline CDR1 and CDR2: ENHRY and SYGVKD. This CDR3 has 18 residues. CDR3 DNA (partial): TGTGCCATCAGTGAGCCCCTTAACGTGGGCTTATTGAGGAATGAG. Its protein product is CAISEPLNVGLLRNE. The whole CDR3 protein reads CAISEPLNVGLLRNEQFF.

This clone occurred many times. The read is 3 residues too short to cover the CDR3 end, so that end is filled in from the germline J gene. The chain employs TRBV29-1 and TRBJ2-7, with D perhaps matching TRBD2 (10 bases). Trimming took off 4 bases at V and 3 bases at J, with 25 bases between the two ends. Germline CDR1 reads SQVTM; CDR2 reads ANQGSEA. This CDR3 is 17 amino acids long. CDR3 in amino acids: CSVAGTGTSEQLYEQYF. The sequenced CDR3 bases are TGCAGCGTTGCCGGGACAGGGACTAGCGAACAGCTCTACGAG.